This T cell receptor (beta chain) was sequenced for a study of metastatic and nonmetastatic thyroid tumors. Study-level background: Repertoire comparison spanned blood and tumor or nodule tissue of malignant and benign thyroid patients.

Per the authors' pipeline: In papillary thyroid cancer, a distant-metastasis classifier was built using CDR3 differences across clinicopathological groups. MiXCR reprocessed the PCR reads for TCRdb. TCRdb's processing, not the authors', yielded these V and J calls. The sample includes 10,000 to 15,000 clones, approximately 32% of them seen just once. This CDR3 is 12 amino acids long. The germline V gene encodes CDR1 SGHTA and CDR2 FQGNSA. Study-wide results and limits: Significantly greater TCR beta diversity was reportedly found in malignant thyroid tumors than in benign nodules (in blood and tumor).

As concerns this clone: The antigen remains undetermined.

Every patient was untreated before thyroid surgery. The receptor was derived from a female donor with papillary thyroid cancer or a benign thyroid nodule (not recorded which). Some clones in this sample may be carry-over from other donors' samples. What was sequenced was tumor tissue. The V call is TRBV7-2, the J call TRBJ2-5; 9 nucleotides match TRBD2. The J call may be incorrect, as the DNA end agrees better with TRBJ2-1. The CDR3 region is CASSLLAGEQFF. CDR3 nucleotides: TGTGCCAGCAGCTTGCTAGCGGGGGAGCAGTTCTTC.